The rows below give T cell receptor beta chains drawn from one sample of a study of beta chain features in type 1 diabetes. Sequencing was performed with immunoSEQ multiplex PCR; in TCRdb, only in-frame clones are kept and a portion is missing. The data contain roughly 150,000 clones, 10% of them singletons. Sample: central memory CD4+ T cells from blood. The receptors were sampled from a man younger than 45 with type 1 diabetes. Both conserved end residues are part of each CDR3. Each record gives: CDR3 DNA, CDR3 protein, clone size, J gene, V gene, D gene. D genes are given only for firm matches. Clone size is stated in some rows and not others, as once, few, many or a class when expanded.

TGTGCCAGCAGCTCGAGGACAGGGGCAACTAATGAAAAACTGTTTTTT,CASSSRTGATNEKLFF,.,TRBJ1-4,TRBV7-2,TRBD1
TGTGCCAGCAGCGAACGAGGACACCCGAACACTGAAGCTTTCTTT,CASSERGHPNTEAFF,few,TRBJ1-1,TRBV9,.
TGTGCCAGCAGCTTATTTCCGGGAGGCCACAATGAGCAGTTCTTC,CASSLFPGGHNEQFF,.,TRBJ2-1,TRBV7-2,TRBD2
TGTGCCAGTAGGAGGGAAACTGCTGGAAACACCATATATTTT,CASRRETAGNTIYF,.,TRBJ1-3,TRBV19,.
TGTGCCAGCAGCCAACTAGCGACCGGGGAGCTGTTTTTT,CASSQLATGELFF,few,TRBJ2-2,TRBV7-9,TRBD2
TGTGCCAGCAGCTCCGGGACTAGCGGCACAGATACGCAGTATTTT,CASSSGTSGTDTQYF,few,TRBJ2-3,TRBV7-9,TRBD2
TGTGCCAGCAGTTTATTGGCGGGAGAGCGGAGGCAGTTCTTC,CASSLLAGERRQFF,.,TRBJ2-1,TRBV27,TRBD2
TGTGCCAGCAGCTCCATATTCCAGACTAGCGAAAAGGACGATGAGCAGTTCTTC,CASSSIFQTSEKDDEQFF,few,TRBJ2-1,TRBV11-2,TRBD2
TGTGCCAGCAGCGTGGGACAGTCTTTTGCTAATGAAAAACTGTTTTTT,CASSVGQSFANEKLFF,few,TRBJ1-4,TRBV9,TRBD1
TGTGCCAGCTCATCGGGGATTACGGAGACCCAGTACTTC,CASSSGITETQYF,few,TRBJ2-5,TRBV18,.
TGTGCCAGCAGTGCGGGGTGGGAGGTCAACTATGGCTACACCTTC,CASSAGWEVNYGYTF,few,TRBJ1-2,TRBV5-4,.
TGCGCCAGCAGCCATAGTCAGGGCATCATTTCCTACAATGAGCAGTTCTTC,CASSHSQGIISYNEQFF,few,TRBJ2-1,TRBV4-3,.
TGTGCCAGCTCACGGGACCGAGCAGGGGGGCTGTACGAGCAGTACTTC,CASSRDRAGGLYEQYF,.,TRBJ2-7,TRBV18,.
TGTGCCAGCAAGGGACAGTTGAACACTGAAGCTTTCTTT,CASKGQLNTEAFF,.,TRBJ1-1,TRBV2,TRBD1
TGTGCCAGCTCACGGAAGGACAGTCCAGGGGCCAACGTCCTGACTTTC,CASSRKDSPGANVLTF,.,TRBJ2-6,TRBV18,.
TGTGCCAGCAGAGAAACAGGGGGCGCCGGAGATACGCAGTATTTT,CASRETGGAGDTQYF,.,TRBJ2-3,TRBV7-2,TRBD1
TGTGCCAGCAGCCGATTCACTAGCGGGAGTATCCATGAGCAGTTCTTC,CASSRFTSGSIHEQFF,.,TRBJ2-1,TRBV11-2,TRBD2
TGTGCCAGCAGCTTAAGTGGCAGGGGTCGGGATGAGCAGTTCTTC,CASSLSGRGRDEQFF,few,TRBJ2-1,TRBV5-6,.
TGTGCCAGCAGCATTGGGGGGGGAGCTGAAGCTTTCTTT,CASSIGGGAEAFF,once,TRBJ1-1,TRBV7-9,.
TGTGCCAGCAGCTTAGCGTTTCCCGGACAGTCTCCCTACAATGAGCAGTTCTTC,CASSLAFPGQSPYNEQFF,.,TRBJ2-1,TRBV7-6,.
TGTGCCAGCAGTTTAATGGGCGGGAGGGCCCGGAATGAGCAGTTCTTC,CASSLMGGRARNEQFF,few,TRBJ2-1,TRBV28,TRBD2
TGCGCCAGCAGCTTGGGAATAAAGGGGGCGGAGACCCAGTACTTC,CASSLGIKGAETQYF,.,TRBJ2-5,TRBV5-1,TRBD1